The 23 T cell receptor beta chains below all came from one sample that was sequenced in a study of blood T cell repertoires in COVID-19. The assay was immunoSEQ multiplex PCR, and TCRdb's table has in-frame clones only and misses some. The repertoire holds over 150,000 clones, with more than 60% as singletons. Source material: peripheral blood. Receptor source: a man between 65 and 85 years old with acute or convalescent COVID-19.

The CDR3 reads CASSFGDTQYF. For the CDR3, the DNA is TGCGCCAGCAGCTTCGGAGATACGCAGTATTTT. The chain combines TRBV5-1 with TRBJ2-3; D is unclear. Per the germline V gene, CDR1 is SGHRS and CDR2 is YFSETQ. Between the trimmed V and J ends, which lost 2 bases and 5 bases, there was a span of 3 bases. This CDR3 contains 11 residues.

The chain recombines TRBV29-1 with TRBJ1-1, with D possibly matching TRBD1 (5 bases). This CDR3 has 14 amino acids. Germline V gene sequence: CDR1 SQVTM, CDR2 ANQGSEA. V was clipped by 3 bases and J by 6 bases, with 17 bases between them. The CDR3 DNA is TGCAGCGTTGAGCGGATAGGGGCGCGGTCTGAAGCTTTCTTT. Residues: CSVERIGARSEAFF.

J is TRBJ1-1 and V is TRBV30; D is ambiguous. Germline CDR1 reads GTSNPN; CDR2 reads SVGIG (reference sequence). V lost 0 bases, J lost 3 bases, and 11 bases lay in between. The CDR3 length is 14 residues. This CDR3 reads CAWSVGGWDTEAFF. The CDR3 nucleotides are TGTGCCTGGAGTGTTGGAGGATGGGACACTGAAGCTTTCTTT.

The chain carries TRBV10-1 and TRBJ1-5; D is possibly TRBD1 (5 bases). Trimming shortened V by 6 bases and J by 0 bases, and 6 bases separated the two germline ends. The CDR3 has 13 amino acids. Germline values: CDR1 WNHNN, CDR2 SYGVQD (reference sequence). The DNA of the CDR3 is TGCGCCAGCAGCACAGGTAGCAATCAGCCCCAGCATTTT. Protein: CASSTGSNQPQHF.

As concerns this clone: At the DNA level, this CDR3 is encoded by other sequences in the same sample as well. The chain has TRBV7-9 and TRBJ2-5; D gene unclear. The V and J ends lost 1 base and 5 bases respectively, with 5 bases between them. Germline CDR1 reads SEHNR; CDR2 reads FQNEAQ (reference sequence). The CDR3 covers 12 residues. The CDR3 nucleotides read TGTGCCAGCAGCTTAGTAATTGAGACCCAGTACTTC. As protein: CASSLVIETQYF. Full variable domain (remainder filled in from reference TRBV7-9 and TRBJ2-5): DTGVSQNPRHKITKRGQNVTFRCDPISEHNRLYWYRQTLGQGPEFLTYFQNEAQLEKSRLLSDRFSAERPKGSFSTLEIQRTEQGDSAMYLCASSLVIETQYFGPGTRLLVL.

This clone was observed once. The chain employs TRBV5-4 and TRBJ1-4; TRBD1 is a possible D gene (6 bases). The CDR3 consists of 16 residues. V lost 0 bases, J lost 7 bases, and 16 bases lay in between. Germline assignment: CDR1 SGHNT and CDR2 YYREEE (reference sequence). CDR3 coding DNA: TGTGCCAGCAGCTTGGGTGGGCAGGGGCGAACTGAAAAACTGTTTTTT. Translated, it gives CASSLGGQGRTEKLFF.

This chain connects TRBV2 to TRBJ2-7; TRBD2 matches at 8 bases. From germline, CDR1 is SNHLY and CDR2 FYNNEI. V was pared by 6 bases and J by 2 bases, with 12 bases of the junction left unmatched. The length of the CDR3 is 16 residues. The CDR3 DNA reads as TGTGCCAGCAGAACCCCGGGACTAGACAAGACCTACGAGCAGTACTTC. As protein: CASRTPGLDKTYEQYF. Full variable domain (rest looked up from reference TRBV2 and TRBJ2-7): EPEVTQTPSHQVTQMGQEVILRCVPISNHLYFYWYRQILGQKVEFLVSFYNNEISEKSEIFDDQFSVERPDGSNFTLKIRSTKLEDSAMYFCASRTPGLDKTYEQYFGPGTRLTVT.

This clone was detected only a few times. The gene calls are TRBV11-3 and TRBJ1-3, with 8 bases lining up with TRBD1. CDR3 length: 15 residues. The V gene's germline CDR1 is SGHNT and CDR2 YENEEA. The J segment lost 4 bases and the V segment lost 4 bases, leaving 6 bases of the junction unmatched. CDR3 residues: CASSSTGDSGNTIYF. For the CDR3, the DNA is TGTGCCAGCAGCTCGACAGGGGATTCAGGAAACACCATATATTTT.

The chain joins TRBV5-6 to TRBJ1-2, with 8 bases that match TRBD1. The V gene end was trimmed by 4 bases and the J gene end by 5 bases; junction bases not matched to a gene: 4. The length of the CDR3 is 13 residues. Per the germline V gene, CDR1 is SGHDT and CDR2 is YYEEEE. The DNA for the CDR3 is TGTGCCAGCAGCCAGGGGGCGCAGTATGGCTACACCTTC. Residues: CASSQGAQYGYTF.

The DNA for the CDR3 is TGTGCCAGCAGTTTTGCCAGGTCTGATACGCAGTATTTT. This encodes CASSFARSDTQYF. This chain connects TRBV7-2 to TRBJ2-3; D gene ambiguous. CDR3 size: 13 residues. V lost 6 bases and J 6 bases, leaving 13 bases between the germline ends. The germline CDR1 and CDR2 sequences are SGHTA and FQGNSA.

The V gene is TRBV6-4, the J gene TRBJ1-4, with 7 nucleotides matching TRBD1. CDR1 and CDR2 (germline): MRHNA, SNTAGT. This CDR3 comprises 11 residues. The V and J ends lost 7 bases and 15 bases, in that order; junction bases with no gene match: 8. The DNA of the CDR3 is TGTGCCAGCACTAGAAATGGGACAGTGTTTTTT. The encoded protein is CASTRNGTVFF.

The rearrangement joins TRBV6-5 to TRBJ2-2, with 10 bases identical to TRBD1. Looked up from germline, CDR1 is MNHEY and CDR2 is SVGAGI. The CDR3 consists of 15 residues. Trimming removed 7 bases from V and 6 bases from J; junction bases left unmatched: 8. The CDR3 DNA is TGTGCCAGCAAACAGACAGGGGGCTACGCCGGGGAGCTGTTTTTT. It codes for CASKQTGGYAGELFF.

This clone was recorded at least ten times. The V gene is TRBV2, the J gene TRBJ1-1; no definite D call. CDR3 size: 13 residues. V was cut by 2 bases and J by 1 base, with 5 bases left in between. Germline V CDR1 and CDR2: SNHLY, FYNNEI. For the CDR3, the DNA is TGTGCCAGCAGTGAAATCGGGAACACTGAAGCTTTCTTT. It codes for CASSEIGNTEAFF.

The rearrangement joins TRBV6-5 to TRBJ2-1, with 7 positions matching TRBD2. Germline lookup yields CDR1 MNHEY and CDR2 SVGAGI. J lost 2 bases, V lost 7 bases, and 8 bases had no gene match. The CDR3 extends over 15 amino acids. CDR3 sequence: CASTISRGAYNEQFF. The CDR3 nucleotides are TGTGCCAGCACCATAAGCCGGGGGGCCTACAATGAGCAGTTCTTC.

The chain links TRBV19 to TRBJ1-1; the D gene is possibly TRBD1 (6 bases). V was shortened by 10 bases and J by 8 bases, with 20 bases between the two germline ends. This CDR3 spans 13 amino acids. Germline values: CDR1 LNHDA, CDR2 SQIVND (reference sequence). Written as DNA, the CDR3 is TGTGCCACGAGGGACAACCCTCCAACCGAAGCTTTCTTT. This translates into CATRDNPPTEAFF. The entire variable domain, with the rest obtained from reference TRBV19 and TRBJ1-1, is as follows: DGGITQSPKYLFRKEGQNVTLSCEQNLNHDAMYWYRQDPGQGLRLIYYSQIVNDFQKGDIAEGYSVSREKKESFPLTVTSAQKNPTAFYLCATRDNPPTEAFFGQGTRLTVV.

The chain uses TRBV7-8 and TRBJ1-5; 7 nucleotides line up with TRBD1. The length of the CDR3 is 16 residues. Germline assignment: CDR1 SGHVS and CDR2 FQNEAQ. Unmatched junction bases numbered 10, after V lost 4 bases and J lost 4 bases. In DNA form, the CDR3 reads TGTGCCAGCAGCTATGAGGGACAGACTTCAAATCAGCCCCAGCATTTT. Its protein product is CASSYEGQTSNQPQHF.

Only a few counts were recorded for this clone. CDR3 in amino acids: CASGTGLAVYNEQFF. The DNA of the CDR3 is TGTGCCAGCGGTACGGGACTAGCGGTTTACAATGAGCAGTTCTTC. V and J are TRBV11-2 and TRBJ2-1; 11 nucleotides match TRBD2. V lost 8 bases to trimming and J lost 4 bases; unmatched junction nucleotides: 7. Looked up from germline, CDR1 is SGHAT and CDR2 is FQNNGV. The CDR3 covers 15 residues. The full variable domain, with the rest looked up from reference TRBV11-2 and TRBJ2-1, is EAGVAQSPRYKIIEKRQSVAFWCNPISGHATLYWYQQILGQGPKLLIQFQNNGVVDDSQLPKDRFSAERLKGVDSTLKIQPAKLEDSAVYLCASGTGLAVYNEQFFGPGTRLTVL.

A note on this clone: Sequence at one end of the junction differs from germline and may be a read error. The chain recombines TRBV7-7 with TRBJ2-5, with 8 bases fitting TRBD1. This CDR3 region has 16 residues. From germline, CDR1 is SSHAT and CDR2 FNYEAQ (reference sequence). CDR3: CASSSRTGWGQETQYF. CDR3 in DNA: TGTGCTAGCAGCTCTAGGACAGGGTGGGGGCAAGAGACCCAGTACTTC.

V gene TRBV11-2 combines with J gene TRBJ1-1, with unresolved D. The CDR3 length is 14 residues. Trimming pared 5 bases from V and 3 bases from J, leaving 13 bases between. CDR1 SGHAT and CDR2 FQNNGV come from the germline V gene. The CDR3 DNA follows: TGTGCCAGCAGCCGGAATACTAGGGACACTGAAGCTTTCTTT. It codes for CASSRNTRDTEAFF.

This chain uses TRBV2 with TRBJ1-5; D remains ambiguous. This CDR3 region has 16 residues. The germline CDR1 and CDR2 sequences are SNHLY and FYNNEI. V was clipped by 7 bases and J by 4 bases, with 20 bases between them. CDR3 protein: CASTLGTPVRNQPQHF. The CDR3 DNA follows: TGTGCCAGCACTCTAGGTACCCCGGTCCGGAATCAGCCCCAGCATTTT.

The genes are TRBV24-1 and TRBJ2-3, with TRBD1 matching over 8 bases. Germline trimming cut 8 bases from V and 5 bases from J; bases unmatched to any gene: 2. CDR3 length: 12 residues. The germline V gene encodes CDR1 KGHDR and CDR2 SFDVKD. CDR3 sequence reads: CATMDREDTQYF. CDR3 nucleotide sequence: TGTGCCACCATGGACAGGGAAGATACGCAGTATTTT.

This clone was counted once. The chain recombines TRBV29-1 with TRBJ1-1; 10 nucleotides match TRBD1. The V gene end was trimmed by 5 bases and the J gene end by 0 bases; junction bases not matched to a gene: 3. CDR3 length equals 14 residues. CDR1 and CDR2 (germline): SQVTM, ANQGSEA. CDR3 amino acids: CSVWDRGMNTEAFF. The CDR3 DNA reads TGCAGCGTTTGGGACAGGGGTATGAACACTGAAGCTTTCTTT. The full variable domain, with the rest looked up from reference TRBV29-1 and TRBJ1-1, is SAVISQKPSRDICQRGTSLTIQCQVDSQVTMMFWYRQQPGQSLTLIATANQGSEATYESGFVIDKFPISRPNLTFSTLTVSNMSPEDSSIYLCSVWDRGMNTEAFFGQGTRLTVV.

The rearrangement joins TRBV5-1 to TRBJ2-2; TRBD2 is a possible D gene (5 bases). The CDR3 length is 15 residues. V was shortened by 1 base and J by 0 bases, with 7 bases between the two germline ends. CDR1 SGHRS and CDR2 YFSETQ come from the germline V gene. CDR3 in DNA: TGCGCCAGCAGCTTGAGTAGCGCGAACACCGGGGAGCTGTTTTTT. This encodes CASSLSSANTGELFF. Supplemented by reference TRBV5-1 and TRBJ2-2, the full variable domain reads KAGVTQTPRYLIKTRGQQVTLSCSPISGHRSVSWYQQTPGQGLQFLFEYFSETQRNKGNFPGRFSGRQFSNSRSEMNVSTLELGDSALYLCASSLSSANTGELFFGEGSRLTVL.